The T cell receptor beta chain under discussion was sequenced for a study of blood T cell repertoires in COVID-19. Study-wide context: Samples representing acute and convalescent COVID-19 were sourced from the United States, Italy and Spain. PBMCs, B-cell-depleted T cells, or T cells provided the cDNA or gDNA that made up the material.

As handled by the study authors: It was from reference gene primer amplification that nucleated cell counts were estimated. Sequencing used immunoSEQ multiplex PCR; TCRdb keeps in-frame clones, though not all of them. V and J calls and clone size follow that table, whereas D and trimming were derived from the DNA. The table records hundreds of thousands of clones, about 88% of them present only once. Enrollment of patients from Seattle took place during active infection, with longitudinal follow-up. Trimming pared 7 bases from V and 5 bases from J, leaving 18 bases between. Germline V gives CDR1 MNHNY, CDR2 SVGAGI (reference sequence). The CDR3 runs 14 residues.

The receptor comes from a woman between 70 and 85 years old with COVID-19, enrolled during active disease. The chain is built from TRBV6-6 and TRBJ2-7; maybe TRBD1 (6 bases). Input material: peripheral blood. CDR3 DNA: TGTGCCAGCACCGTACCGGGACAAGTCGACGAGCAGTACTTC. It translates to CASTVPGQVDEQYF.